This T cell receptor beta chain was retrieved from a study of T cells in Graves' hyperthyroidism and ophthalmopathy. This clonotype appeared many times. The PBMCs were sourced from fresh peripheral blood (about 10 ml). This CDR3 is 18 amino acids long. Germline loops: CDR1 DFQATT, CDR2 SNEGSKA (reference sequence). Trimming pared 4 bases from V and 0 bases from J, leaving 22 bases between. TCR beta CDR3 region amplification was performed from RNA transcripts. First-round RT-PCR of the TCR CDR3 relied on the HTBI primer set. TCRdb reprocessed the multiplex PCR reads via MiXCR and lists one record per CDR3 protein. The data contain fewer than 350,000 distinct CDR3 sequences, approximately 18% of them singletons.

The receptor was isolated from a middle-aged woman with Graves' ophthalmopathy. This rearrangement joins TRBV20-1 to TRBJ1-5, with D unresolved. The sequenced sample was blood. The CDR3 nucleotides read TGCAGTGCTACTAGCGGATCAGGATGGTCCTATAGCAATCAGCCCCAGCATTTT. Protein sequence: CSATSGSGWSYSNQPQHF.